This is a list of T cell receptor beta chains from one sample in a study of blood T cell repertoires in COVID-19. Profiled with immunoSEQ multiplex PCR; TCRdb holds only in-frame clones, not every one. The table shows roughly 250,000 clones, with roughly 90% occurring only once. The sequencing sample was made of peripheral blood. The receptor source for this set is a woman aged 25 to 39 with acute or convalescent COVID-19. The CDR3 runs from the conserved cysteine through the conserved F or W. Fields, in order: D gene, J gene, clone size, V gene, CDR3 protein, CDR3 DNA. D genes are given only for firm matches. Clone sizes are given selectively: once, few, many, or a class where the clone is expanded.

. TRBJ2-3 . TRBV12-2 CARHQLAGVDTQYF TGTGCAAGACATCAACTAGCGGGAGTAGATACGCAGTATTTT
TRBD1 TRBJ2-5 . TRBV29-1 CSTRQGAQETQYF TGCAGCACCCGACAGGGGGCGCAGGAGACCCAGTACTTC
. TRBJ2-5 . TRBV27 CASRKGRRETQYF TGTGCCAGCAGGAAGGGGAGGAGAGAGACCCAGTACTTC
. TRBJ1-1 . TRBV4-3 CASSQDPGWNTEAFF TGCGCCAGCAGCCAAGATCCAGGGTGGAACACTGAAGCTTTCTTT
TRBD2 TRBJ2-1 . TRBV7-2 CASSWKGLAGGLEQFF TGTGCCAGCAGCTGGAAGGGACTAGCGGGAGGTCTTGAGCAGTTCTTC
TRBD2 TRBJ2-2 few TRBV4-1 CASSQAGGASGELFF TGCGCCAGCAGCCAAGCGGGAGGTGCGTCCGGGGAGCTGTTTTTT
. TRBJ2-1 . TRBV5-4 CASSGRGGNEQFF TGTGCCAGCAGCGGTAGGGGGGGAAATGAGCAGTTCTTC
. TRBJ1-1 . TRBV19 CASSILRRGEAFF TGTGCCAGTAGTATACTGAGAAGGGGGGAAGCTTTCTTT
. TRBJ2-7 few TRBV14 CASSQLASYEQYF TGTGCCAGCAGCCAACTAGCGTCCTACGAGCAGTACTTC
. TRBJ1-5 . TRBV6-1 CASSEAGGLHQPQHF TGTGCCAGCAGTGAAGCGGGGGGTCTGCATCAGCCCCAGCATTTT
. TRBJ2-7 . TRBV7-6 CASSSRLGGPYEQYF TGTGCCAGCAGCTCCCGACTAGGAGGCCCCTACGAGCAGTACTTC
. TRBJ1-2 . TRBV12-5 CASGRGYGYTF TGTGCTAGTGGGCGGGGGTATGGCTACACCTTC
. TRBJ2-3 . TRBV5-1 CASSSPWGVATDTQYF TGCGCCAGCAGCTCCCCGTGGGGGGTCGCAACAGATACGCAGTATTTT
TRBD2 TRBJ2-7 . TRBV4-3 CASSQGAGVSYEQYF TGCGCCAGCAGCCAAGGAGCGGGGGTATCCTACGAGCAGTACTTC
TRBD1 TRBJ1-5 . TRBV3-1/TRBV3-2 CASSQGQGAPNQHF TGTGCCAGCAGCCAAGGACAGGGGGCTCCGAACCAGCATTTT
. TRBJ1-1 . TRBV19 CASSILGGTEAFF TGTGCCAGTAGTATTTTGGGGGGAACTGAAGCTTTCTTT
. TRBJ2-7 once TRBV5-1 CASSSPGYEQYF TGCGCCAGCAGCTCCCCGGGGTACGAGCAGTACTTC
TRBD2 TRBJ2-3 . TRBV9 CASSPGLAGPVDTQYF TGTGCCAGCAGCCCCGGACTAGCGGGACCGGTAGATACGCAGTATTTT
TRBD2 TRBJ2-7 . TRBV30 CAWNRDYVDEQYF TGTGCCTGGAACCGGGACTACGTGGACGAGCAGTACTTC
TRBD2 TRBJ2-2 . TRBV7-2 CASSWRTSGGVNTGELFF TGTGCCAGCAGTTGGAGGACTAGTGGGGGGGTGAACACCGGGGAGCTGTTTTTT
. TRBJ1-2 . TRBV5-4 CASSLVGRQGDGYTF TGTGCCAGCAGCTTGGTCGGGCGTCAGGGTGATGGCTACACCTTC
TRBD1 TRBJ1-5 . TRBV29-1 CSVKTGEGGQPQHF TGCAGCGTAAAGACAGGGGAGGGTGGGCAGCCCCAGCATTTT
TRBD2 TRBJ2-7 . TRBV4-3 CASSQDGGWPSEQYF TGCGCCAGCAGCCAAGACGGGGGGTGGCCGTCAGAGCAGTACTTC
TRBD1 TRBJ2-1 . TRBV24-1 CATSDARDRESVQFF TGTGCCACCAGTGATGCCCGGGACAGGGAATCGGTACAGTTCTTC
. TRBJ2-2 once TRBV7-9 CASNYALGTGELFF TGTGCCAGCAACTACGCGCTGGGCACCGGGGAGCTGTTTTTT
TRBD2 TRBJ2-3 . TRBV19 CASSTLTSGTDTQYF TGTGCCAGTAGTACCCTGACTAGCGGCACAGATACGCAGTATTTT
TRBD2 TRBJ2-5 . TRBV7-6 CASSSQTSGRGGETQYF TGTGCCAGCAGCTCCCAAACTAGCGGGAGAGGCGGAGAGACCCAGTACTTC
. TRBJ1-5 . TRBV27 CASRSQVGNQPQHF TGTGCCAGCAGATCCCAGGTTGGCAATCAGCCCCAGCATTTT
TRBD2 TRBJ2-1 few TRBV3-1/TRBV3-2 CASSQQNRGSKDEQFF TGTGCCAGCAGCCAACAAAATCGCGGGAGTAAGGATGAGCAGTTCTTC
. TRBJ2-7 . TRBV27 CASSPNRVLPYEQYF TGTGCCAGCAGTCCTAACAGGGTCTTGCCCTACGAGCAGTACTTC
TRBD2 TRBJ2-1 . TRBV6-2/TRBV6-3 CASSRSSGSDEQFF TGTGCCAGCAGCCGTTCTAGCGGGAGCGATGAGCAGTTCTTC
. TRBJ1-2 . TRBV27 CASSLQGNYGYTF TGTGCCAGCAGTTTACAGGGTAACTATGGCTACACCTTC
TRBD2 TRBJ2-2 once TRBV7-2 CASSVTSGKTGELFF TGTGCCAGCAGCGTGACTAGCGGCAAAACCGGGGAGCTGTTTTTT
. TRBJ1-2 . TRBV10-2 CASTRDNLDYGYTF TGCGCCAGCACCCGGGACAATTTGGACTATGGCTACACCTTC
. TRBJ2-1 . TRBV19 CASIPGGPYNEQFF TGTGCCAGTATCCCAGGAGGGCCCTACAATGAGCAGTTCTTC
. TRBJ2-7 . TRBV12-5 CASALNNYEQYF TGTGCTAGTGCTTTAAACAACTACGAGCAGTACTTC
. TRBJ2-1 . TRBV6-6 CASSYYSEGYNEQFF TGTGCCAGCAGTTACTATTCTGAGGGATACAATGAGCAGTTCTTC
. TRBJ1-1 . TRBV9 CASSVATGNTEAFF TGTGCCAGCAGCGTAGCTACAGGGAACACTGAAGCTTTCTTT
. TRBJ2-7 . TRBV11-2 CASSLDGQYF TGTGCCAGCAGCTTAGACGGGCAGTACTTC
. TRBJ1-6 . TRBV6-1 CASSETGNNSPLHF TGTGCCAGCAGTGAAACAGGGAACAATTCACCCCTCCACTTT
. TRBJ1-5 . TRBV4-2 CASSPRGSGGNQPQHF TGTGCCAGCAGCCCTCGAGGATCAGGGGGCAATCAGCCCCAGCATTTT
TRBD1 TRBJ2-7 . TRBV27 CASSFLRDRVSYEQYF TGTGCCAGCAGTTTTCTACGGGACAGGGTCTCCTACGAGCAGTACTTC
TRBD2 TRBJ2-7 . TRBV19 CASKLDSGSSYEQYF TGTGCCAGTAAATTGGATAGCGGGAGCTCCTACGAGCAGTACTTC
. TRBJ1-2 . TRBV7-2 CASSKGGGTGYTF TGTGCCAGCAGCAAAGGCGGGGGGACTGGCTACACCTTC
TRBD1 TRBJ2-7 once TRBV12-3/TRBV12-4 CASTLQGNYEQYF TGTGCCAGCACCCTACAGGGGAACTACGAGCAGTACTTC
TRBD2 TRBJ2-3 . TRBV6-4 CASSETPSGRRDTQYF TGTGCCAGCAGTGAGACCCCTAGCGGGAGACGGGATACGCAGTATTTT
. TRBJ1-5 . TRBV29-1 CRVEMEPYSNQPQHF TGCAGAGTTGAAATGGAGCCGTATAGCAATCAGCCCCAGCATTTT
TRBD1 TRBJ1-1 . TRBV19 CASSLFRDRGDRMNTEAFF TGTGCCAGTAGCCTATTCCGGGACAGGGGCGATAGAATGAACACTGAAGCTTTCTTT
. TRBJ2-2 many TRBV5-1 CASSLAGGGAGELFF TGCGCCAGCAGCTTGGCCGGAGGGGGCGCCGGGGAGCTGTTTTTT
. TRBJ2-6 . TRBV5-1 CASSLVGGRVDVLTF TGCGCCAGCAGCTTGGTCGGCGGGCGCGTTGACGTCCTGACTTTC